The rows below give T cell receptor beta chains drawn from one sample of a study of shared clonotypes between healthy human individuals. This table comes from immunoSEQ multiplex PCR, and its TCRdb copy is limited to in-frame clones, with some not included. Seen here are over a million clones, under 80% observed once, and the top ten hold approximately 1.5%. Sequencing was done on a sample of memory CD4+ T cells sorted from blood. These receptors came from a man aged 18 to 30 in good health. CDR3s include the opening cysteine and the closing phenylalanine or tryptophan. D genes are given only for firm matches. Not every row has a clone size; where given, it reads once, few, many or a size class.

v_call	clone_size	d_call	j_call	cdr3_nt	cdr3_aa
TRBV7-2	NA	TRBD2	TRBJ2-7	TGTGCCAGCAGCTTAGGGGGGAGGGGTAAGGGCGAGCAGTACTTC	CASSLGGRGKGEQYF
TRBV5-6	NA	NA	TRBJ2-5	TGTGCCAGCAGCTACGGGCTCAAGGAGACCCAGTACTTC	CASSYGLKETQYF
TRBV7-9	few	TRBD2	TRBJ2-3	TGTGCCAGCAGCTTAATTTTAGCGGGACACTTCACAGATACGCAGTATTTT	CASSLILAGHFTDTQYF
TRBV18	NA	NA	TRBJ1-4	TGTGCCAGCTCACCGGGGACAACTAATGAAAAACTGTTTTTT	CASSPGTTNEKLFF
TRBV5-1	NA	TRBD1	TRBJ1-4	TGCGCCAGCAGCCCCCGACAGGGTAATCGTGAAAAACTGTTTTTT	CASSPRQGNREKLFF
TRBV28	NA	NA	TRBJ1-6	TGTGCCAGCAGTTCCCCCCCCCGGACAGATTCACCCCTCCACTTT	CASSSPPRTDSPLHF
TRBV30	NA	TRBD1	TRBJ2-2	TGTGCCTACAAAAAACTTGGACAGGGACACACCGGGGAGCTGTTTTTT	CAYKKLGQGHTGELFF
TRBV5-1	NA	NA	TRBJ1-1	TGCGCCAGCAGCTCTGGGGAGGGGTCAACGACTGAAGCTTTCTTT	CASSSGEGSTTEAFF
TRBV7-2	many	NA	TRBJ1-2	TGTGCCAGCAGCTCATCCGGGCCCCTGGCTCGTGGCTACACCTTC	CASSSSGPLARGYTF
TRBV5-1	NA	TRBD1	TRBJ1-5	TGCGCCAGCAGCCCCGGGACAGGGGGCTTTTGGCAGCCCCAGCATTTT	CASSPGTGGFWQPQHF
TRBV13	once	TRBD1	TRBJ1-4	TGTGCCAGCAGCTTAGAGGCCAGGGGGAGTGAAAAACTGTTTTTT	CASSLEARGSEKLFF
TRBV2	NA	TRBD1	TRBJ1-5	TGTGCCAGCAGTGACACTACAGGGGGCACTCAGCCCCAGCATTTT	CASSDTTGGTQPQHF
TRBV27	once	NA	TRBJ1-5	TGTGCCAGCAGTCCCCTGAAGGCCGTCCCCCAGCATTTT	CASSPLKAVPQHF
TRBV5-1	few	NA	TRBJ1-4	TGCGCCAGCAGGAGACGACTCGCAACTAATGAAAAACTGTTTTTT	CASRRRLATNEKLFF
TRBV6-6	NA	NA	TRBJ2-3	TGTGCCAGCAGTAGCGGATCCAGCACAGATACGCAGTATTTT	CASSSGSSTDTQYF
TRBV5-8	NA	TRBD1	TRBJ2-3	TGTGCCAGCAGCAAACGACAGGGGGCAACAGATACGCAGTATTTT	CASSKRQGATDTQYF
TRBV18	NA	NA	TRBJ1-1	TGTGCCAGCTCACCACTGGGGTACACTGAAGCTTTCTTT	CASSPLGYTEAFF
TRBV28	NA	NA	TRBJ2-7	TGTGCCAGCAGTTTTTCGCTAAGCTCCTACGAGCAGTACTTC	CASSFSLSSYEQYF
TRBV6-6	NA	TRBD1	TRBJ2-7	TGTGCCAGCAGTTACGACAGGGCCCTCCCGCAGTACTTC	CASSYDRALPQYF
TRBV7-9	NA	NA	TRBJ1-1	TGTGCCAGCAGCTCGCGGGGGGGCGACACTGAAGCTTTCTTT	CASSSRGGDTEAFF
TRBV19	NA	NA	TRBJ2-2	TGTGCCAGTAGACCCCGGGACGGATCCACCGGGGAGCTGTTTTTT	CASRPRDGSTGELFF
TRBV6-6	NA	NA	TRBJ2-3	TGTGCCAGCAACCGGCCGGGGGTGGCAGATACGCAGTATTTT	CASNRPGVADTQYF
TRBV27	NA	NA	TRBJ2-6	TGTGCCAGCAGTTTAGGCAGCCCCTTACTTACTGGGGCCAACGTCCTGACTTTC	CASSLGSPLLTGANVLTF
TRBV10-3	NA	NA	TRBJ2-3	TGTGCCATCCGATTCTCTAGCACAGATACGCAGTATTTT	CAIRFSSTDTQYF
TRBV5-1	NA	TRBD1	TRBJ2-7	TGCGCCAGCAGCTCGGACAGGGTTTCCTACGAGCAGTACTTC	CASSSDRVSYEQYF
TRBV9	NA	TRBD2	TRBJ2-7	TGTGCCAGCAGCTCGGGGACTAGCGGGAGCCTTGTCAGCGACGAGCAGTACTTC	CASSSGTSGSLVSDEQYF
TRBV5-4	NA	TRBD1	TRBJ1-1	TGTGCCAGCAGCCCGTCCCCGGACAGGGGGGTGACTGAAGCTTTCTTT	CASSPSPDRGVTEAFF
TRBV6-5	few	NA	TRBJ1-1	TGTGCCAGCTTCGCACCAGTAGGCACTGAAGCTTTCTTT	CASFAPVGTEAFF
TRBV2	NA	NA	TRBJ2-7	TGTGCCAGCGGGGGAAACAGGGGAGGGAACGAGCAGTACTTC	CASGGNRGGNEQYF
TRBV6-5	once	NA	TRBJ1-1	TGTGCCAGCAGGCCAGCGGGGGTTGGTTTAGATGAAGCTTTCTTT	CASRPAGVGLDEAFF
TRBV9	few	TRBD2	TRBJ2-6	TGTGCCAGCAGCGTATCGGCGGGGGGAGGCTCTGGGGCCAACGTCCTGACTTTC	CASSVSAGGGSGANVLTF
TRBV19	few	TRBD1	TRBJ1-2	TGTGCCAGTAGTACCCCGGGACAGGGAATAGCTAACTATGGCTACACCTTC	CASSTPGQGIANYGYTF
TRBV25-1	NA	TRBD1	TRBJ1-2	TGTGCCAGCAGGATAGGGACAGGGCAGCGGTACACCTTC	CASRIGTGQRYTF
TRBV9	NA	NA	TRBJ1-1	TGTGCCAGCACCCAGGGACGCACTGAAGCTTTCTTT	CASTQGRTEAFF
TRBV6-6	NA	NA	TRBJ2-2	TGTGCCAGCAGCCTACGGACTTTTAACACCGGGGAGCTGTTTTTT	CASSLRTFNTGELFF
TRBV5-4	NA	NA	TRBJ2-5	TGTGCCAGCAGCGCAGGACAACTCCAAGAGACCCAGTACTTC	CASSAGQLQETQYF
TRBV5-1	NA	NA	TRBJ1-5	TGCGCCAGCAGCTTGGGTTCGGGGGAACAGCCCCAGCATTTT	CASSLGSGEQPQHF
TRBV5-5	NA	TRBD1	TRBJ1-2	TGTGCCAGCAGCCCCCAACAGGGGGGGCGGATTGGCTACACCTTC	CASSPQQGGRIGYTF
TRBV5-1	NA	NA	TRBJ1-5	TGCGCCAGCAGCTTGGAAGTAGTAGGGGGAAGGGGTCAGCCCCAGCATTTT	CASSLEVVGGRGQPQHF
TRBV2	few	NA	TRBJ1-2	TGTGCCAGCAGTGAATCGGGGATGGGTGGCTACACCTTC	CASSESGMGGYTF
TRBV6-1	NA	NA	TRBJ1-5	TGTGCCAGCAGCGGGAAGATGGATCAGCCCCAGCATTTT	CASSGKMDQPQHF
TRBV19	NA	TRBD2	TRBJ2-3	TGTGCCAGTAGTAGCGGGACTAAGGGGCTCGGTACGCAGTATTTT	CASSSGTKGLGTQYF
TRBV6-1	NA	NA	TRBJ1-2	TGTGCCAGCAGTGAAGTTCCGACAGGCGGCTATGGCTACACCTTC	CASSEVPTGGYGYTF
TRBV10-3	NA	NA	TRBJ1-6	TGTGCCATCAGTGACGTTGGGGGAGGAAGTTCACCCCTCCACTTT	CAISDVGGGSSPLHF
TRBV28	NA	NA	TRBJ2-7	TGTGCCAGCACCCTTTGGGCCCGGGGGTCCTACGAGCAGTACTTC	CASTLWARGSYEQYF
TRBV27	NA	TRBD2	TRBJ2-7	TGTGCCAGCAGATCCATGGGGGGGGCCTACGAGCAGTACTTC	CASRSMGGAYEQYF
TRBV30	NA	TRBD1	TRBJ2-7	TGTGCCTGGAGTGTGGGACAGGGGGTCTCCGGGTACTTC	CAWSVGQGVSGYF
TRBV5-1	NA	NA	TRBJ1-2	TGCGCCAGCAGCTTGGACCTAGGCGATGGCTACACCTTC	CASSLDLGDGYTF
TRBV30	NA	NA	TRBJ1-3	TGTGCCTGGACCGGACAACGTGACACCATATATTTT	CAWTGQRDTIYF
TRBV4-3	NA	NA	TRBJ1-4	TGCGCCAGCAGCCAAGATTCGTCCACCACTAATGAAAAACTGTTTTTT	CASSQDSSTTNEKLFF
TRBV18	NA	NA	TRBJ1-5	TGTGCCAGCTCACCAACAGATAATCAGCCCCAGCATTTT	CASSPTDNQPQHF
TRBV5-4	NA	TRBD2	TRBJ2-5	TGTGCCAGCAGCCTGACTAGCGATTTAAGAGAGACCCAGTACTTC	CASSLTSDLRETQYF
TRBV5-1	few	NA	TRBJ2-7	TGCGCCAGCAGCATAGGGACAAGCTACGAGCAGTACTTC	CASSIGTSYEQYF
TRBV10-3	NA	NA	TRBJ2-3	TGTGCCATCAGTGCGAGGGGGGAAGATACGCAGTATTTT	CAISARGEDTQYF
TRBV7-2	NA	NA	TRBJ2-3	TGTGCCAGCAGCCCGGGACTCGGGTTAGATACGCAGTATTTT	CASSPGLGLDTQYF
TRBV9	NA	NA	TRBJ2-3	TGTGCCAGCAGCCAGGGAGAGGGGACACCAGGTACGCAGTATTTT	CASSQGEGTPGTQYF
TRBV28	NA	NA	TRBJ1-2	TGTGCCAGCAGTTATGGGATAGGTCGGCCAAACTATGGCTACACCTTC	CASSYGIGRPNYGYTF
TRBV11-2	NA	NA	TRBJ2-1	TGTGCCAGCAGCTTAGATTCCTCCTACAATGAGCAGTTCTTC	CASSLDSSYNEQFF
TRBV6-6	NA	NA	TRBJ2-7	TGTGCCAGCAGTAGCACCCGGGACACCGACGAGCAGTACTTC	CASSSTRDTDEQYF